These 28 T cell receptor beta chains share one sample of origin, sequenced in a study of T cell repertoires and HLA-DP antigens. Label signifies: CD137+ CD4 T cells sorted after culture with HeLa expressing allogeneic HLA-DP. Cells were stimulated with HeLa cells transduced with HLA-DPA1/DPB1, HLA-DM, invariant chain and CD80. After roughly 15 days, CD4+ cells were restimulated around 25 h with the same allogeneic DPB1. TCRdb's table, derived via immunoSEQ multiplex PCR, lists solely in-frame clones and lacks some. Here the sample spans 400 to 500 clones, roughly 58% being singletons. Sequencing was performed on alloreactive CD137+ CD4+ T cells from cultured PBMCs. Stated subset: CD137+ CD4+ cells sorted after 20 to 30 h restimulation with the allogeneic HLA-DP-expressing HeLa cells. These receptors were collected from a man aged 55 to 69 in good health and CMV-seronegative.

V is TRBV6-9 and J is TRBJ1-6, with D possibly matching TRBD1 (5 bases). V was cut by 6 bases and J by 7 bases, with 13 bases left in between. The CDR3 consists of 14 residues. Germline loops: CDR1 MNHGY, CDR2 SVAAGI. The CDR3 DNA reads as TGTGCCAGCAGGGGGCTTGGGACGAATTCACCCCTCCACTTT. It codes for CASRGLGTNSPLHF.

V is TRBV28 and J is TRBJ2-5, with a tentative D call TRBD2 (5 bases). This CDR3 has 14 residues. The V end lost 2 bases, the J end lost 5 bases, and 12 bases lay between the germline ends. Germline V gene data show CDR1 as MDHEN and CDR2 as SYDVKM. CDR3 region: CASSLGGELETQYF. The DNA for the CDR3 is TGTGCCAGCAGTTTAGGTGGGGAGCTGGAGACCCAGTACTTC.

In its sample, this clone ranks as large. The rearrangement joins TRBV11-3 to TRBJ2-5, with a possible D match to TRBD2 (5 bases). Trimming took off 5 bases at V and 1 base at J, with 8 bases between the two ends. Germline values: CDR1 SGHNT, CDR2 YENEEA. This CDR3 contains 13 residues. The CDR3 DNA follows: TGTGCCAGCAGCATCCGGGGCCAAGAGACCCAGTACTTC. Encoded protein: CASSIRGQETQYF.

In nucleotides, the CDR3 is TGTGCCAGCAGCCAAGATCGGATCTCCTACAATGAGCAGTTCTTC. This sequence encodes CASSQDRISYNEQFF. The chain employs TRBV14 and TRBJ2-1, with D unclear. The CDR3 contains 15 residues. The ends were cut back, 0 bases at V and 0 bases at J, with 6 bases in the middle. Germline CDR1 is SGHDN and CDR2 is FVKESK.

J is TRBJ2-1 and V is TRBV7-3; TRBD2 matches 7 bases. Germline CDR1 is SGHTA and CDR2 is FQGTGA. Trimming at V came to 5 bases and at J to 7 bases, leaving 17 bases not matched to a gene. The CDR3 length is 17 residues. CDR3 protein: CASSPIGGYGIGNEQFF. The CDR3, as DNA: TGTGCCAGCAGCCCAATCGGGGGGTACGGAATCGGGAATGAGCAGTTCTTC.

The chain joins TRBV14 to TRBJ2-1, with TRBD1 matching 9 bases. Germline V gives CDR1 SGHDN, CDR2 FVKESK. This CDR3 is 15 amino acids long. Trimming cost V 0 bases and J 5 bases; bases outside gene matches: 2. For the CDR3, the DNA is TGTGCCAGCAGCCAAGAGTGGACAGGGGACAATGAGCAGTTCTTC. Protein: CASSQEWTGDNEQFF.

The CDR3 DNA is TGTGCCAGCAGCTCATATCCCCCAGGGCTTGGCTACACCTTC. It yields the protein CASSSYPPGLGYTF. The rearrangement uses TRBV7-4 and TRBJ1-2; tentative D call: TRBD1 (5 bases). Germline loops: CDR1 SGHVT, CDR2 SQSDAQ. CDR3 length: 14 residues. Between the trimmed V and J ends, which lost 4 bases and 7 bases, there was a span of 16 bases.

This chain links TRBV7-9 with TRBJ2-1; the match to TRBD2 covers 7 bases. Unmatched junction bases numbered 17, after V lost 5 bases and J lost 7 bases. The length of the CDR3 is 17 residues. CDR1 is SEHNR and CDR2 is FQNEAQ in the germline V gene (reference sequence). DNA for the CDR3: TGTGCCAGCAGCCCAATCGGGGGGTACGGAATCGGGAATGAGCAGTTCTTC. Amino acids: CASSPIGGYGIGNEQFF.

V usage is TRBV7-2 and J usage is TRBJ2-6; no definite D call. V lost 1 base and J 0 bases, leaving 10 bases between the germline ends. The CDR3 sequence is 17 residues long. CDR1 and CDR2 (germline): SGHTA, FQGNSA. This chain's CDR3 is CASSLVGLYSGANVLTF. As DNA, the CDR3 is TGTGCCAGCAGCTTAGTCGGCCTCTACTCTGGGGCCAACGTCCTGACTTTC.

The table lists this clone with a few counts. The DNA for the CDR3 is TGTGCTAGTGGTTTTGATGACACCATATATTTT. It translates to CASGFDDTIYF. This chain connects TRBV12-5 to TRBJ1-3; D unclear. V was clipped by 3 bases and J by 8 bases, with 5 bases between them. CDR1 is LGHNT, CDR2 FRNRAP, per germline. CDR3 length equals 11 residues.

The chain couples TRBV2 to TRBJ1-3; 9 bases line up with TRBD1. The CDR3 consists of 14 residues. Unmatched junction bases numbered 2, after V lost 7 bases and J lost 1 base. CDR1 is SNHLY, CDR2 FYNNEI, per germline. CDR3 in DNA: TGTGCCAGCAAGGGGACAGGGTCTGGAAACACCATATATTTT. Its protein is CASKGTGSGNTIYF.

This chain links TRBV11-2 with TRBJ2-3; possibly TRBD1 or TRBD2 for D (5 bases each). Trimming removed 0 bases from V and 10 bases from J, with 20 bases in between. CDR3 length equals 16 residues. Germline V lookup: CDR1 SGHAT, CDR2 FQNNGV. The CDR3 spells CASSLDRLGPISPQYF. CDR3 sequence (DNA): TGTGCCAGCAGCTTAGATCGTCTGGGACCTATTTCGCCGCAGTATTTT.

The V and J genes are TRBV20-1 and TRBJ2-2; D is undetermined. Per germline, CDR1 DFQATT and CDR2 SNEGSKA (reference sequence). The ends were cut back, 5 bases at V and 8 bases at J, with 9 bases in the middle. CDR3 length equals 11 residues. In nucleotides, the CDR3 is TGCAGTGCTCAAAGGGATGGGGAGCTGTTTTTT. Residues: CSAQRDGELFF.

The chain is built from TRBV5-4 and TRBJ1-1; D remains unclear. Germline V gene lookup returns CDR1 SGHNT and CDR2 YYREEE (reference sequence). This CDR3 region has 15 residues. V was clipped by 0 bases and J by 0 bases, with 9 bases between them. CDR3 loop: CASSLDRRVNTEAFF. In DNA, the CDR3 is TGTGCCAGCAGCTTGGATCGCCGGGTGAACACTGAAGCTTTCTTT.

The chain couples TRBV7-9 to TRBJ2-3; 10 bases line up with TRBD1. Germline loops: CDR1 SEHNR, CDR2 FQNEAQ (reference sequence). The CDR3 consists of 14 residues. The J segment lost 5 bases and the V segment lost 5 bases, leaving 4 bases of the junction unmatched. CDR3 coding DNA: TGTGCCAGCAGCAGGGGACAGGGGAGAGATACGCAGTATTTT. Translated: CASSRGQGRDTQYF.

This rearrangement joins TRBV7-2 to TRBJ2-5; D is ambiguous. CDR1 is SGHTA and CDR2 is FQGNSA in the germline V gene. CDR3 length equals 11 residues. V was shortened by 6 bases and J by 3 bases, with 5 bases between the two germline ends. The chain's CDR3 is CASRREETQYF. In DNA form, the CDR3 reads TGTGCCAGCAGACGGGAAGAGACCCAGTACTTC.

The chain uses TRBV29-1 and TRBJ2-1; 8 bases align to TRBD2. V trimming: 1 base; J trimming: 10 bases; junction bases outside the gene matches: 6. CDR3 length equals 13 residues. Germline-derived CDR1 and CDR2 are SQVTM and ANQGSEA. The CDR3 sequence is CSVEVGGAGEQFF. CDR3 in DNA: TGCAGCGTTGAAGTCGGGGGGGCTGGAGAGCAGTTCTTC.

The J gene is TRBJ1-1, the V gene TRBV28; 7 positions agree with TRBD1. CDR3 length: 15 residues. Germline CDR1 reads MDHEN; CDR2 reads SYDVKM. V shed 8 bases, J shed 1 base, and the junction held 10 bases outside the gene matches. The CDR3 bases are TGTGCCAGCGGCCGACAGGGCTTAGGGAACACTGAAGCTTTCTTT. This encodes CASGRQGLGNTEAFF.

Only a few counts were recorded for this clone. The chain employs TRBV5-1 and TRBJ2-7; TRBD1 agrees at 8 bases. The V gene's germline CDR1 is SGHRS and CDR2 YFSETQ. Trimming removed 5 bases from V and 9 bases from J; junction bases left unmatched: 10. The CDR3 extends over 13 amino acids. This chain's CDR3 is CASRSQTGDAQYF. CDR3 nucleotide sequence: TGCGCCAGCAGGTCCCAGACAGGGGACGCGCAGTACTTC.

This clone was found a few times. The chain links TRBV9 to TRBJ2-2; maybe TRBD2 (6 bases). Trimming shortened V by 1 base and J by 6 bases, and 16 bases separated the two germline ends. Germline CDR1 reads SGDLS; CDR2 reads YYNGEE. The CDR3 has 16 residues. The CDR3 region is CASSVSLRGSAGELFF. The CDR3 DNA is TGTGCCAGCAGCGTATCCTTGCGGGGCTCCGCCGGGGAGCTGTTTTTT.

This chain uses TRBV18 with TRBJ2-7; possibly TRBD1 for D (6 bases). From germline, CDR1 is KGHSH and CDR2 LQKENI. This CDR3 has 14 residues. Deletions cut 3 bases from V and 1 base from J, with 10 bases between. CDR3 nucleotide sequence: TGTGCCAGCTCACCGAGAAGGGGGTCCTACGAGCAGTACGTC. Its translation is CASSPRRGSYEQYV.

Only a few counts were recorded for this clone. The V call is TRBV11-1, the J call TRBJ1-1; D might be TRBD1 (5 bases). V was pared by 8 bases and J by 5 bases, with 9 bases between. The CDR3 totals 11 residues. In germline, CDR1 is SGHAT, CDR2 FQDESV (reference sequence). CDR3 region: CASARGTEAFF. The DNA of the CDR3 is TGTGCCAGCGCTAGGGGAACTGAAGCTTTCTTT.

This clone was seen only a few times. The V and J genes are TRBV6-1 and TRBJ1-6; D uncertain. V was shortened by 1 base and J by 16 bases, with 8 bases between the two germline ends. This CDR3 spans 11 amino acids. In germline, CDR1 is MNHNS, CDR2 SASEGT. The CDR3 coding sequence is TGTGCCAGCAGTGAAGAGGGCAGACTCCACTTT. It codes for CASSEEGRLHF.

V usage is TRBV7-2 and J usage is TRBJ1-6; D remains ambiguous. Per germline, CDR1 SGHTA and CDR2 FQGNSA. Trimming left V 2 bases short and J 10 bases short, with 12 bases between. The CDR3 is 14 residues long. CDR3: CASSLSSEGSPLHF. CDR3 DNA: TGTGCCAGCAGCTTATCCAGTGAAGGCTCACCCCTCCACTTT.

The chain uses TRBV18 and TRBJ1-1, with a weak D call TRBD1 (6 bases). Deletions cut 4 bases from V and 1 base from J, with 13 bases between. Germline CDR1 is KGHSH and CDR2 is LQKENI. This CDR3 contains 15 residues. DNA of the CDR3: TGTGCCAGCTCACGGGAACAGGGCTCGAACACTGAAGCTTTCTTT. The encoded protein is CASSREQGSNTEAFF.

The chain couples TRBV7-6 to TRBJ2-1; D remains unclear. V lost 5 bases and J lost 6, with 17 bases in between. Germline V gene lookup returns CDR1 SGHVS and CDR2 FNYEAQ. The CDR3 has 15 residues. The CDR3 sequence: CASSGYEARINEQFF. The DNA of the CDR3 is TGTGCCAGCAGCGGCTACGAAGCGAGGATCAATGAGCAGTTCTTC.

The chain combines TRBV2 with TRBJ2-3; 9 bases line up with TRBD1. Trimming cost V 5 bases and J 1 base; bases outside gene matches: 1. The CDR3 runs 14 residues. From germline, CDR1 is SNHLY and CDR2 FYNNEI. In nucleotides, the CDR3 is TGTGCCAGCAGTAGGACAGGGGGCACAGATACGCAGTATTTT. As protein: CASSRTGGTDTQYF.

The chain employs TRBV30 and TRBJ2-5; 8 bases are a match to TRBD1. The germline V gene has CDR1 GTSNPN and CDR2 SVGIG (reference sequence). CDR3 length equals 18 residues. V dropped 4 bases and J dropped 0; count of bases not matched to a gene: 16. CDR3 nucleotide sequence: TGTGCCTGGACCGAAGCTCCGAGACAGGGGAACCACCAAGAGACCCAGTACTTC. Protein product: CAWTEAPRQGNHQETQYF.